This paragraph reports one T cell receptor beta chain. A TCRbeta library incorporating unique molecular identifiers was prepared. TCRdb itself ran the PCR reads through MiXCR, one entry per CDR3 protein. The table lists 200,000 to 250,000 distinct CDR3 sequences, roughly a quarter of them singletons. This specimen comes from a study of T-cell reconstitution after alpha-beta-depleted transplantation in children. Germline CDR1 and CDR2: SGHVS and FNYEAQ. This CDR3 has 17 amino acids. V shed 3 bases, J shed 1 base, and the junction held 7 bases outside the gene matches. The sample here was PBMCs, taken before TCRalphabeta/CD19-depleted stem cell transplant. This receptor was obtained from a girl aged 2 to 10 with Fanconi anemia, due to receive a stem cell transplant. This rearrangement joins TRBV7-6 to TRBJ2-4; 9 bases are a match to TRBD2. The chain's CDR3 is CASSLAAGGMAKNIQYF. In DNA, the CDR3 is TGTGCCAGCAGCTTGGCCGCGGGAGGGATGGCCAAAAACATTCAGTACTTC.